The rows below give T cell receptor beta chains drawn from one sample of a study of identifying expanded T cells in peripheral blood. Only in-frame clones appear in the TCRdb table, and some are missing; sequencing was by immunoSEQ multiplex PCR. There are approximately 83,000 clones in the sample; around 83% occur only once, and around 4.3% lies in the top ten. Source material: blood. The receptors come from a person aged 18 to 70 in good health. The CDR3 runs from the conserved cysteine through the conserved F or W. The D gene is left open where the match is weak. Clone size is given for some rows only: seen once, a few or many times, or a class if the clone is expanded.

12	TRBV19	TRBD1	-	TRBJ1-6	TGTGCCTCGGGACAGTTTAATTCACCCCTCCACTTT	CASGQFNSPLHF
14	TRBV4-1	-	-	TRBJ2-7	TGCGCCAGCAGCCGGGACGGCCCTTGGTACGAGCAGTACTTC	CASSRDGPWYEQYF
15	TRBV7-2	-	-	TRBJ1-5	TGTGCCAGCAGCTTGGACGTAGGGAGGAGGCAGCCCCAGCATTTT	CASSLDVGRRQPQHF
12	TRBV30	-	-	TRBJ2-7	TGTGCCTGGAGTGTCGACCGCTACGAGCAGTACTTC	CAWSVDRYEQYF
17	TRBV9	TRBD2	-	TRBJ2-1	TGTGCCAGCAGCGTAGTTAGTAGCGGGGGCGCCCCTCAACCCCAGTTCTTC	CASSVVSSGGAPQPQFF
14	TRBV2	-	-	TRBJ1-2	TGTGCCAGCAGGAGGTTAGGGGCTAACTATGGCTACACCTTC	CASRRLGANYGYTF
14	TRBV6-6	TRBD1	-	TRBJ1-2	TGTGCCAGCGGTAATCCTATTACAGGGGGTGGCTACACCTTC	CASGNPITGGGYTF
13	TRBV6-5	TRBD1	-	TRBJ2-3	TGTGCCAGCAGTGCTACAGGGGGAGATACGCAGTATTTT	CASSATGGDTQYF
13	TRBV19	-	-	TRBJ1-2	TGTGCCAGCCGAAAGACGGGAAACTATGGCTACACCTTC	CASRKTGNYGYTF
11	TRBV10-3	-	few	TRBJ2-7	TGTGCCATCGCCGAGTTCAGCGAGCAGTACTTC	CAIAEFSEQYF
12	TRBV6-6	-	few	TRBJ2-7	TGTGCCAGCAGTGCTAACGTCTACGAGCAGTACTTC	CASSANVYEQYF
12	TRBV4-1	-	-	TRBJ1-3	TGCGCCAGCAGCCAAGCTGGAAACACCATATATTTT	CASSQAGNTIYF
16	TRBV10-1	TRBD1	-	TRBJ1-3	TGCGCCAGCAGTGAGTCGAGGACAGGGTCTGGAAACACCATATATTTT	CASSESRTGSGNTIYF
14	TRBV5-4	TRBD1	-	TRBJ1-6	TGTGCCAGCAGCTTGGGACAGGGAAATTCACCCCTCCACTTT	CASSLGQGNSPLHF
15	TRBV10-3	TRBD1	once	TRBJ1-1	TGTGCCATCAGTGACGGACAGGGGCTGAACACTGAAGCTTTCTTT	CAISDGQGLNTEAFF
17	TRBV6-1	TRBD1	few	TRBJ1-5	TGTGCCAGCAGTGAAGACAGGGGAGGGTATAGCAATCAGCCCCAGCATTTT	CASSEDRGGYSNQPQHF
14	TRBV7-2	-	-	TRBJ2-7	TGTGCCAGCAGCTCTCTGGGACCGGGCTACGAGCAGTACTTC	CASSSLGPGYEQYF
15	TRBV7-2	TRBD2	-	TRBJ2-1	TGTGCCAGCAGCGACGGGACTAGCGACTTCAATGAGCAGTTCTTC	CASSDGTSDFNEQFF
14	TRBV11-3	-	many	TRBJ1-2	TGTGCCAGCAGCTTACCTATCCGGGTCTATGGCTACACCTTC	CASSLPIRVYGYTF
10	TRBV29-1	-	-	TRBJ1-1	TGCAGCGTTGCGGACAGAGAAGCTTTCTTT	CSVADREAFF
15	TRBV25-1	TRBD1	-	TRBJ1-1	TGTGCCAGCAGTGGAGACAGGGGGCTATTCACTGAAGCTTTCTTT	CASSGDRGLFTEAFF
13	TRBV4-3	-	-	TRBJ1-5	TGCGCCAGCAGCCAAGATTCTCATCAGCCCCAGCATTTT	CASSQDSHQPQHF
15	TRBV6-1	TRBD1	once	TRBJ2-6	TGTGCCACCATACAGGGGTTCTCTGGGGCCAACGTCCTGACTTTC	CATIQGFSGANVLTF
13	TRBV11-3	-	-	TRBJ1-5	TGTGCCAGCAGCCGACAGTTCAATCAGCCCCAGCATTTT	CASSRQFNQPQHF
12	TRBV2	-	few	TRBJ1-2	TGTGCCAGCAGTGCGGAGAACTATGGCTACACCTTC	CASSAENYGYTF
16	TRBV18	TRBD1	-	TRBJ1-2	TGTGCCAGCTCACCCTCCGGACAGGGCACTAACTATGGCTACACCTTC	CASSPSGQGTNYGYTF
11	TRBV2	-	few	TRBJ1-1	TGTGCCAGCAGGGATGGCACTGAAGCTTTCTTT	CASRDGTEAFF
16	TRBV5-5	-	-	TRBJ2-3	TGTGCCAGCAGCTTGCCCGGGGCAGGGCGTCAAGATACGCAGTATTTT	CASSLPGAGRQDTQYF